The 29 T cell receptor beta chains in this list originate from one sample, sequenced in a study of tumor T cells in aggressive B-cell lymphoma. Some clones are missing from TCRdb's copy, which holds only in-frame ones; the method was immunoSEQ multiplex PCR. The data contain roughly 9,900 clones, 65% to 90% of them seen just once; the ten biggest clones take up about 4.5%. Sequencing input: tumor tissue. The receptors stem from an adult with diffuse large B cell lymphoma.

The chain is built from TRBV19 and TRBJ1-1; no clear D gene. The CDR3 has 13 amino acids. Trimming pared 1 base from V and 5 bases from J, leaving 8 bases between. Germline assignment: CDR1 LNHDA and CDR2 SQIVND (reference sequence). The DNA for the CDR3 is TGTGCCAGTAGTATAGCTGGAGGGACTGAAGCTTTCTTT. Protein: CASSIAGGTEAFF.

This chain joins TRBV7-9 and TRBJ2-3; 10 bases are shared with TRBD2. CDR1 and CDR2 (germline): SEHNR, FQNEAQ (reference sequence). With 5 bases clipped from V and 2 bases from J, the junction kept 4 bases outside the gene matches. There are 15 residues in the CDR3. The CDR3 here is CASSRGLADTDTQYF. The CDR3 DNA reads TGTGCCAGCAGCCGAGGACTAGCGGACACAGATACGCAGTATTTT.

The V and J genes are TRBV9 and TRBJ1-6; D uncertain. Looked up from germline, CDR1 is SGDLS and CDR2 is YYNGEE. The V and J ends lost 3 bases and 4 bases respectively, with 17 bases between them. This CDR3 contains 17 residues. The CDR3 nucleotides are TGTGCCAGCAGCGCCCCCGCGTCAGGAAGGTATAATTCACCCCTCCACTTT. Encoded protein: CASSAPASGRYNSPLHF.

This clone was detected once. V is TRBV27 and J is TRBJ2-1, with D perhaps matching TRBD2 (6 bases). There are 14 residues in the CDR3. V lost 5 bases to trimming and J lost 1 base, with 9 bases between them. Germline V lookup: CDR1 MNHEY, CDR2 SMNVEV (reference sequence). CDR3 sequence: CASSLEGSYNEQFF. CDR3 nucleotides: TGTGCCAGCAGTCTGGAGGGATCCTACAATGAGCAGTTCTTC.

The chain carries TRBV5-6 and TRBJ2-1, with 8 bases aligning to TRBD2. Germline assignment: CDR1 SGHDT and CDR2 YYEEEE. The CDR3 consists of 16 residues. The J segment lost 3 bases and the V segment lost 0 bases, leaving 5 bases of the junction unmatched. CDR3 region: CASSLVRLAGYNEQFF. CDR3 sequence (DNA): TGTGCCAGCAGCTTGGTGCGGCTAGCGGGCTACAATGAGCAGTTCTTC.

This clone was recorded once. The chain joins TRBV5-1 to TRBJ2-7; D uncertain. The germline CDR1 and CDR2 sequences are SGHRS and YFSETQ. V was cut by 0 bases and J by 6 bases, with 10 bases left in between. The CDR3 is made up of 13 amino acids. CDR3 nucleotides: TGCGCCAGCAGCTTGGGATCTAGAACCGAGCAGTACTTC. Amino acids: CASSLGSRTEQYF.

The rearrangement uses TRBV9 and TRBJ2-3; TRBD2 matches 14 bases. The germline V gene encodes CDR1 SGDLS and CDR2 YYNGEE. CDR3 size: 18 residues. Trimming at V came to 3 bases and at J to 7 bases, leaving 13 bases not matched to a gene. The CDR3 nucleotides are TGTGCCAGCAGCGCCTCCCCCCTTGGGACTAGCGGGAGTAATACGCAGTATTTT. Its protein product is CASSASPLGTSGSNTQYF. The whole variable domain, filled in from reference TRBV9 and TRBJ2-3, reads DSGVTQTPKHLITATGQRVTLRCSPRSGDLSVYWYQQSLDQGLQFLIQYYNGEERAKGNILERFSAQQFPDLHSELNLSSLELGDSALYFCASSASPLGTSGSNTQYFGPGTRLTVL.

The rearrangement uses TRBV4-1 and TRBJ2-7; TRBD1 matches at 11 bases. This CDR3 region has 16 residues. Germline V gene sequence: CDR1 MGHRA, CDR2 YSYEKL. V lost 2 bases and J lost 2; bases outside the gene matches: 5. CDR3 protein: CASSQPPGQGAYEQYF. The CDR3 region has the DNA TGCGCCAGCAGCCAACCACCGGGACAGGGGGCCTACGAGCAGTACTTC.

V and J are TRBV29-1 and TRBJ1-2; the D gene is possibly TRBD1 (6 bases). The ends were cut back, 0 bases at V and 5 bases at J, with 13 bases in the middle. The CDR3 is 14 residues long. CDR1 and CDR2 (germline): SQVTM, ANQGSEA. The CDR3 coding sequence is TGCAGCGTTGAAGATGAACAGGGACTATATGGCTACACCTTC. Its protein is CSVEDEQGLYGYTF.

This chain joins TRBV5-4 and TRBJ2-7; weak D call: TRBD1 (6 bases). CDR3 length: 14 amino acids. The germline gives CDR1 SGHNT, CDR2 YYREEE (reference sequence). The ends were cut back, 2 bases at V and 3 bases at J, with 12 bases in the middle. In nucleotides, the CDR3 is TGTGCCAGCAGCTTTGACCCGGACAGCTACGAGCAGTACTTC. Residues: CASSFDPDSYEQYF.

This rearrangement joins TRBV25-1 to TRBJ2-3, with D maybe TRBD1 (6 bases). The CDR3 contains 16 residues. V was cut by 5 bases and J by 3 bases, with 18 bases left in between. CDR1 is MGHDK and CDR2 is SYGVNS in the germline V gene. CDR3 sequence reads: CASSPPVTTGTDTQYF. The CDR3 DNA is TGTGCCAGCAGTCCCCCGGTAACTACAGGGACAGATACGCAGTATTTT. The full variable domain, in which reference TRBV25-1 and TRBJ2-3 provide the parts outside the CDR3, is EADIYQTPRYLVIGTGKKITLECSQTMGHDKMYWYQQDPGMELHLIHYSYGVNSTEKGDLSSESTVSRIRTEHFPLTLESARPSHTSQYLCASSPPVTTGTDTQYFGPGTRLTVL.

The genes are TRBV28 and TRBJ2-5; tentatively, D is TRBD1 (5 bases). CDR3 length: 13 amino acids. Looked up from germline, CDR1 is MDHEN and CDR2 is SYDVKM. V lost 6 bases and J 1 base, leaving 9 bases between the germline ends. The CDR3 loop is CASRRQIQETQYF. The DNA for the CDR3 is TGTGCCAGCAGAAGACAGATCCAAGAGACCCAGTACTTC.

V gene TRBV7-9 combines with J gene TRBJ2-1, with no clear D. Trimming took off 3 bases at V and 7 bases at J, with 7 bases between the two ends. CDR3 length: 12 amino acids. From germline, CDR1 is SEHNR and CDR2 FQNEAQ (reference sequence). CDR3 coding DNA: TGTGCCAGCAGCTTCTCTGTAAATGAGCAGTTCTTC. It is translated as CASSFSVNEQFF.

The chain has TRBV5-1 and TRBJ1-2; D might be TRBD1 (6 bases). This CDR3 region has 12 residues. Trimming took off 4 bases at V and 9 bases at J, with 13 bases between the two ends. Germline V gives CDR1 SGHRS, CDR2 YFSETQ. Written as DNA, the CDR3 is TGCGCCAGCAGCGAGGGGGGGCAACGCTACACCTTC. Its translation: CASSEGGQRYTF.

The table lists this clone with a count of one. V usage is TRBV7-2 and J usage is TRBJ1-6, with TRBD1 matching over 8 bases. CDR1 is SGHTA, CDR2 FQGNSA, per germline. J was trimmed by 9 bases and V by 5 bases; bases with no gene match: 9. The CDR3 contains 15 residues. CDR3 sequence: CASSSGQGFGSPLHF. For the CDR3, the DNA is TGTGCCAGCAGCAGTGGACAGGGTTTTGGTTCACCCCTCCACTTT.

The chain joins TRBV7-9 to TRBJ1-1; maybe TRBD1 (5 bases). Germline V lookup: CDR1 SEHNR, CDR2 FQNEAQ (reference sequence). V gave up 4 bases and J gave up 4 bases, with 16 bases separating them. CDR3 length equals 15 residues. This CDR3 reads CASSSGGGWGTEAFF. For the CDR3, the DNA is TGTGCCAGCAGCTCCGGGGGGGGTTGGGGCACTGAAGCTTTCTTT.

The chain couples TRBV19 to TRBJ1-4; unclear D gene. The CDR3 extends over 16 amino acids. CDR1 and CDR2 (germline): LNHDA, SQIVND (reference sequence). Deletions cut 3 bases from V and 3 bases from J, with 14 bases between. The CDR3 coding sequence is TGTGCCAGTAGTATTATCGGGATAAACTCTAATGAAAAACTGTTTTTT. It translates to CASSIIGINSNEKLFF.

With respect to this clone: The germline gene is not matched at one end of the junction; a read error may be the cause. At the DNA level, this CDR3 is encoded by other sequences in the same sample as well. CDR3 region: CASSSGQRNSPLHF. The CDR3 DNA reads as TGTGCCAGCAGTTCCGGACAGAGGAACTCACCCCTTCACTTT. This chain joins TRBV6-5 and TRBJ1-6; TRBD1 is a possible D gene (6 bases). Per germline, CDR1 MNHEY and CDR2 SVGAGI. The CDR3 spans 14 residues.

This clone was observed once. J is TRBJ2-7 and V is TRBV28; 9 bases line up with TRBD1. V lost 0 bases and J lost 1; bases outside the gene matches: 1. Germline V CDR1 and CDR2: MDHEN, SYDVKM. There are 15 residues in the CDR3. The CDR3 coding sequence is TGTGCCAGCAGTTTATGGGGGACAGGGTCCTACGAGCAGTACTTC. Translated: CASSLWGTGSYEQYF.

The chain has TRBV7-2 and TRBJ2-5, with no clear D. The end of the DNA is better explained by TRBJ2-7, so the J call may be wrong. The CDR3 covers 11 residues. The germline CDR1 and CDR2 sequences are SGHTA and FQGNSA. CDR3 sequence (DNA): TGTGCCAGCAGCTTTCTGCGCGAGCAGTACTTC. This gives the protein CASSFLREQYF.

In its sample, this clone was seen once. This sequence joins TRBV14 and TRBJ1-6, with D perhaps TRBD1 (6 bases). Germline V CDR1 and CDR2: SGHDN, FVKESK. V lost 4 bases and J 7 bases, leaving 14 bases between the germline ends. The CDR3 is 15 amino acids. CDR3 DNA sequence: TGTGCCAGCAGCCCCCGAAGGGGGTGGAATTCACCCCTCCACTTT. It is translated as CASSPRRGWNSPLHF.

The chain couples TRBV4-3 to TRBJ2-7, with 9 bases matching TRBD2. Germline loops: CDR1 LGHNA, CDR2 YSLEER. The CDR3 consists of 17 residues. V trimming: 4 bases; J trimming: 4 bases; junction bases outside the gene matches: 14. The CDR3 bases are TGCGCCAGCAGCCGGGAAAGAAATGCGGGAGGGCCTTACGAGCAGTACTTC. As protein: CASSRERNAGGPYEQYF.

This chain uses TRBV30 with TRBJ2-7; D uncertain. Germline lookup yields CDR1 GTSNPN and CDR2 SVGIG (reference sequence). This CDR3 is built from 11 residues. V was shortened by 3 bases and J by 3 bases, with 6 bases between the two germline ends. CDR3 bases: TGTGCCTGGAGCCGCGTCTACGAGCAGTACTTC. The encoded protein is CAWSRVYEQYF.

The chain employs TRBV29-1 and TRBJ2-7; D remains ambiguous. Trimming shortened V by 0 bases and J by 4 bases, and 13 bases separated the two germline ends. The length of the CDR3 is 14 residues. CDR1 and CDR2 (germline): SQVTM, ANQGSEA. The CDR3 bases are TGCAGCGTTGAAGATCCGATCTCCAGATACGAGCAGTACTTC. It translates to CSVEDPISRYEQYF.

The chain employs TRBV27 and TRBJ2-1, with 11 bases that match TRBD2. CDR3 length: 16 amino acids. In germline, CDR1 is MNHEY, CDR2 SMNVEV (reference sequence). The ends lost 4 bases at V and 6 bases at J; junction bases unmatched: 8. This CDR3 is CASSSGSGRVPNEQFF. CDR3 nucleotide sequence: TGTGCCAGCAGTTCCGGTAGCGGGAGGGTACCCAATGAGCAGTTCTTC.

The rearrangement uses TRBV18 and TRBJ1-4; 7 nucleotides align to TRBD1. Losses at the gene ends were 3 bases for V and 8 bases for J; bases not matched to a gene: 3. The V gene's germline CDR1 is KGHSH and CDR2 LQKENI. There are 13 residues in the CDR3. The CDR3 DNA sequence: TGTGCCAGCTCACCCGGGACAGAAGAAAAACTGTTTTTT. This gives the protein CASSPGTEEKLFF.

This clone turned up a few times. The gene calls are TRBV15 and TRBJ1-5, with D hard to call. The CDR3 runs to 12 residues. Germline V CDR1 and CDR2: LNHNV, YYDKDF (reference sequence). V was trimmed by 6 bases and J by 0 bases, leaving 3 bases between them. The CDR3 region has the DNA TGTGCCACCAGTTATAGCAATCAGCCCCAGCATTTT. The encoded protein is CATSYSNQPQHF. Drawing the rest from reference TRBV15 and TRBJ1-5, the complete variable domain is DAMVIQNPRYQVTQFGKPVTLSCSQTLNHNVMYWYQQKSSQAPKLLFHYYDKDFNNEADTPDNFQSRRPNTSFCFLDIRSPGLGDTAMYLCATSYSNQPQHFGDGTRLSIL.

This clone was recorded a few times. The chain has TRBV5-4 and TRBJ2-7; no firm D call. CDR1 is SGHNT and CDR2 is YYREEE in the germline V gene (reference sequence). V was clipped by 0 bases and J by 0 bases, with 10 bases between them. This CDR3 has 15 residues. The CDR3 DNA is TGTGCCAGCAGCTTGGGGAGCACAAGCTCCTACGAGCAGTACTTC. This sequence encodes CASSLGSTSSYEQYF.

J is TRBJ1-5 and V is TRBV4-1; maybe TRBD1 (6 bases). Germline assignment: CDR1 MGHRA and CDR2 YSYEKL. The CDR3 totals 16 residues. With 0 bases removed from V and 5 bases from J, the gap between germline ends came to 14 bases. The CDR3 is CASSQDQDRTYQPQHF. DNA for the CDR3: TGCGCCAGCAGCCAAGACCAAGACAGGACCTATCAGCCCCAGCATTTT.